What follows are 20 T cell receptor beta chains derived from one specimen sequenced in a study of blood T cell repertoires in COVID-19. Profiling relied on immunoSEQ multiplex PCR, and the TCRdb table lists in-frame clones only, not all of them. This sample carries some 100,000 clones, approximately 81% of them seen once, and the ten largest clones take more than 1.5%. Sequenced material: peripheral blood. The receptors were sampled from a woman aged 70-85 years with active or convalescent COVID-19.

This chain connects TRBV10-3 to TRBJ2-5, with 7 bases aligning to TRBD2. After removal of 6 bases from V and 0 bases from J, the junction contained 7 bases not matched to a gene. This CDR3 is built from 15 residues. Germline V gives CDR1 ENHRY, CDR2 SYGVKD. CDR3 in amino acids: CAIRKGREHQETQYF. In DNA form, the CDR3 reads TGTGCCATCAGGAAAGGGCGGGAGCACCAAGAGACCCAGTACTTC.

This rearrangement joins TRBV6-2 or TRBV6-3 to TRBJ1-5; 9 bases map to TRBD1. This CDR3 is built from 18 residues. Germline-derived CDR1 and CDR2 are MNHEY and SVGEGT. With 5 bases clipped from V and 0 bases from J, the junction kept 11 bases outside the gene matches. CDR3 region: CASSPGTGNGHSNQPQHF. For the CDR3, the DNA is TGTGCCAGCAGTCCGGGGACAGGGAATGGCCATAGCAATCAGCCCCAGCATTTT.

This clone was found once. This chain links TRBV10-3 with TRBJ2-4; possible D gene TRBD2, 6 bases. Deletions cut 3 bases from V and 2 bases from J, with 8 bases between. This CDR3 has 14 residues. Germline CDR1 ENHRY, CDR2 SYGVKD. The CDR3 DNA is TGTGCCATCAGTGACCGGGAGACCAAAAACATTCAGTACTTC. This codes for CAISDRETKNIQYF.

The genes are TRBV10-3 and TRBJ2-1; D is possibly TRBD1 (6 bases). CDR1 and CDR2 from the germline V gene are ENHRY and SYGVKD. The CDR3 has 18 amino acids. Trimming shortened V by 0 bases and J by 5 bases, and 20 bases separated the two germline ends. The CDR3 region is CAISESDGIGGSNNEQFF. CDR3 coding DNA: TGTGCCATCAGTGAGTCGGACGGCATAGGGGGAAGTAACAATGAGCAGTTCTTC.

V and J are TRBV18 and TRBJ2-3; possibly TRBD2 for D (6 bases). CDR3 length: 12 amino acids. Germline V gene lookup returns CDR1 KGHSH and CDR2 LQKENI. Trimming removed 6 bases at V and 4 bases at J, with 8 bases between. CDR3 protein: CASSRDSDTQYF. In DNA form, the CDR3 reads TGTGCCAGCTCGCGGGACTCAGATACGCAGTATTTT.

The chain joins TRBV5-4 to TRBJ2-5; TRBD2 matches 9 bases. This CDR3 region has 17 residues. The germline CDR1 and CDR2 sequences are SGHNT and YYREEE (reference sequence). Germline trimming cut 1 base from V and 0 bases from J; bases unmatched to any gene: 7. CDR3 DNA sequence: TGTGCCAGCAGCTTGAGGGCTAGCGGGGCGTACCAAGAGACCCAGTACTTC. Its translation is CASSLRASGAYQETQYF.

The chain uses TRBV27 and TRBJ1-2; D gene unclear. V was shortened by 0 bases and J by 5 bases, with 16 bases between the two germline ends. Germline CDR1 and CDR2: MNHEY and SMNVEV (reference sequence). The length of the CDR3 is 16 residues. The CDR3: CASSLSGPRDGYGYTF. The CDR3 nucleotides read TGTGCCAGCAGTTTATCTGGCCCCCGGGATGGGTATGGCTACACCTTC.

V usage is TRBV5-1 and J usage is TRBJ2-7, with TRBD2 identical over 7 bases. V dropped 6 bases and J dropped 1; count of bases not matched to a gene: 10. This CDR3 region has 15 residues. The germline V gene has CDR1 SGHRS and CDR2 YFSETQ. CDR3 loop: CASTPGGGRSYEQYF. CDR3 nucleotide sequence: TGCGCCAGCACCCCTGGGGGGGGTAGATCCTACGAGCAGTACTTC.

The CDR3 spells CASSVSGLEYNEQFF. The CDR3 DNA follows: TGTGCCAGCAGCGTAAGCGGACTAGAATATAATGAGCAGTTCTTC. The V and J genes are TRBV9 and TRBJ2-1, with 7 bases identical to TRBD2. The junction had 8 bases not matched to a gene; V was cut back by 1 base and J by 7 bases. This CDR3 is built from 15 residues. Germline CDR1 is SGDLS and CDR2 is YYNGEE.

In its sample, this clone was seen once. This chain uses TRBV7-2 with TRBJ2-1, with 9 bases that match TRBD2. CDR1 is SGHTA and CDR2 is FQGNSA in the germline V gene. There are 16 residues in the CDR3. V was pared by 5 bases and J by 4 bases, with 9 bases of the junction left unmatched. The CDR3 sequence: CASSVEGTSRYNEQFF. Here the CDR3 DNA reads TGTGCCAGCAGCGTAGAAGGGACTAGCCGTTACAATGAGCAGTTCTTC.

The chain joins TRBV7-2 to TRBJ1-6; 9 positions agree with TRBD1. The length of the CDR3 is 14 residues. The V and J ends lost 5 bases and 7 bases, in that order; junction bases with no gene match: 3. CDR1 SGHTA and CDR2 FQGNSA come from the germline V gene. CDR3 nucleotides: TGTGCCAGCAGCAGGACAGGGGTCAATTCACCCCTCCACTTT. Translation: CASSRTGVNSPLHF.

The rearrangement joins TRBV28 to TRBJ1-4; 9 bases map to TRBD1. Germline loops: CDR1 MDHEN, CDR2 SYDVKM. The CDR3 has 14 amino acids. V gave up 4 bases and J gave up 7 bases; unmatched junction bases: 4. This CDR3 is CASSSGTGPEKLFF. The CDR3 DNA is TGTGCCAGCAGTTCCGGGACAGGGCCTGAAAAACTGTTTTTT.

The J gene is TRBJ2-1, the V gene TRBV4-2, with D maybe TRBD2 (5 bases). V was pared by 2 bases and J by 5 bases, with 10 bases between. This CDR3 is built from 14 residues. Germline CDR1 is LGHNA and CDR2 is YNFKEQ. CDR3 nucleotides: TGTGCCAGCAGCCAAAACGGACTTCACAATGAGCAGTTCTTC. It codes for CASSQNGLHNEQFF.

J is TRBJ1-1 and V is TRBV19; D is perhaps TRBD1 (5 bases). This CDR3 is 14 amino acids long. Trimming pared 3 bases from V and 3 bases from J, leaving 11 bases between. CDR1 is LNHDA and CDR2 is SQIVND in the germline V gene (reference sequence). DNA of the CDR3: TGTGCCAGTAGTATCCAGGGCTGGGACACTGAAGCTTTCTTT. This encodes CASSIQGWDTEAFF.

The chain recombines TRBV25-1 with TRBJ2-2; 8 bases line up with TRBD2. The trim removed 8 bases at V and 0 bases at J, leaving 2 bases unmatched. CDR1 MGHDK and CDR2 SYGVNS come from the germline V gene. CDR3 size: 14 residues. CDR3 amino acids: CASQRGTNTGELFF. Here the CDR3 DNA reads TGTGCCAGCCAGCGGGGGACGAACACCGGGGAGCTGTTTTTT. The whole variable domain, filled in from reference TRBV25-1 and TRBJ2-2, reads EADIYQTPRYLVIGTGKKITLECSQTMGHDKMYWYQQDPGMELHLIHYSYGVNSTEKGDLSSESTVSRIRTEHFPLTLESARPSHTSQYLCASQRGTNTGELFFGEGSRLTVL.

The chain carries TRBV7-9 and TRBJ2-2; the match to TRBD1 covers 7 bases. V gave up 11 bases and J gave up 5 bases; unmatched junction bases: 17. CDR1 is SEHNR, CDR2 FQNEAQ, per germline (reference sequence). The CDR3 length is 16 residues. The CDR3 region has the DNA TGTGCCGGAATCTACGAGAGGGGGCGCGATACCGGGGAGCTGTTTTTT. Its protein product is CAGIYERGRDTGELFF.

V usage is TRBV4-2 and J usage is TRBJ2-5, with D perhaps TRBD1 (5 bases). The CDR3 spans 15 residues. Germline V gene sequence: CDR1 LGHNA, CDR2 YNFKEQ. Trimming pared 3 bases from V and 4 bases from J, leaving 15 bases between. For the CDR3, the DNA is TGTGCCAGCAGCCAGAACGCAGGGAACGCAGAGACCCAGTACTTC. This codes for CASSQNAGNAETQYF.

The rearrangement links TRBV7-2 to TRBJ1-2, with TRBD1 identical over 7 bases. Germline CDR1 reads SGHTA; CDR2 reads FQGNSA. The V and J ends lost 4 bases and 2 bases, in that order; junction bases with no gene match: 4. There are 14 residues in the CDR3. The CDR3 loop reads CASSSRQGNYGYTF. CDR3 in DNA: TGTGCCAGCAGCTCCCGACAGGGAAACTATGGCTACACCTTC.

The chain's CDR3 is CASSELRLAINNEQFF. The CDR3 DNA follows: TGTGCCAGCAGTGAACTGCGCCTAGCGATTAACAATGAGCAGTTCTTC. The chain joins TRBV2 to TRBJ2-1, with a possible D match to TRBD2 (6 bases). This CDR3 spans 16 amino acids. Per germline, CDR1 SNHLY and CDR2 FYNNEI. Deletions cut 2 bases from V and 5 bases from J, with 16 bases between.

V gene TRBV30 combines with J gene TRBJ1-5; 11 bases fit TRBD1. The trim removed 2 bases at V and 3 bases at J, leaving 3 bases unmatched. This CDR3 contains 15 residues. The V gene's germline CDR1 is GTSNPN and CDR2 SVGIG (reference sequence). In DNA, the CDR3 is TGTGCCTGGAGTCCAGGACAGGGGGCCAATCAGCCCCAGCATTTT. Its protein product is CAWSPGQGANQPQHF.